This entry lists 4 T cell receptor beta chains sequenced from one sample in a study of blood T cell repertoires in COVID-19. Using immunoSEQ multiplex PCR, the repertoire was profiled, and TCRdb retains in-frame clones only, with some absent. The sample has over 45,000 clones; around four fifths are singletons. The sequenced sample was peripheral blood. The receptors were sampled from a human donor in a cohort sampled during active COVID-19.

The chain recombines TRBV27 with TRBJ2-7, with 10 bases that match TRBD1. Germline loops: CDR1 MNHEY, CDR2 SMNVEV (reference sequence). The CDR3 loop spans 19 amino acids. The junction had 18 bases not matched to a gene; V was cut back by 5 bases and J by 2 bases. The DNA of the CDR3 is TGTGCCAGCAGTCCAATCCTGGACAGGGGGTCTCTGAACCCCTACGAGCAGTACTTC. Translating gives CASSPILDRGSLNPYEQYF.

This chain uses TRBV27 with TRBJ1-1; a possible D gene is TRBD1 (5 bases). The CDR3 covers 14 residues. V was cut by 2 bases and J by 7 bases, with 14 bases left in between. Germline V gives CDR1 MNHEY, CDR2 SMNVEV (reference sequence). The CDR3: CASSLGARGGEAFF. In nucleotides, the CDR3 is TGTGCCAGCAGTTTAGGGGCCCGGGGGGGTGAAGCTTTCTTT.

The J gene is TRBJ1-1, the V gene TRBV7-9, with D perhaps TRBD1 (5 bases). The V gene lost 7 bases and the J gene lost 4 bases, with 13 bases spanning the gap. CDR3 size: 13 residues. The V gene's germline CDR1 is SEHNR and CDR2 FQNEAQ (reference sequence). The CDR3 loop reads CASIGPRATEAFF. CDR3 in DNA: TGTGCCAGCATCGGACCCAGGGCCACTGAAGCTTTCTTT.

CDR3 loop: CASSEPQGQYF. The CDR3 DNA sequence: TGTGCCAGCAGTGAGCCCCAGGGGCAGTACTTC. The chain recombines TRBV6-1 with TRBJ2-7; D might be TRBD1 (5 bases). Deletions cut 3 bases from V and 9 bases from J, with 9 bases between. The CDR3 is 11 residues long. Germline V gene sequence: CDR1 MNHNS, CDR2 SASEGT.